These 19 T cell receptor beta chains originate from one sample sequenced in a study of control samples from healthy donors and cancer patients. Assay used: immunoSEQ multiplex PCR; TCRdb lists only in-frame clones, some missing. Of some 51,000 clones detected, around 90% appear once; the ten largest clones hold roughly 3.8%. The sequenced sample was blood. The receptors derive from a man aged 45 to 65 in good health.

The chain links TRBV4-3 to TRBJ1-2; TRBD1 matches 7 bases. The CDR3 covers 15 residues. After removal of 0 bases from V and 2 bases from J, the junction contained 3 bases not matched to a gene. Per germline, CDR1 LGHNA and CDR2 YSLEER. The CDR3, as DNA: TGCGCCAGCAGCCAAGACCCGGACAGGAACTATGGCTACACCTTC. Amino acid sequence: CASSQDPDRNYGYTF.

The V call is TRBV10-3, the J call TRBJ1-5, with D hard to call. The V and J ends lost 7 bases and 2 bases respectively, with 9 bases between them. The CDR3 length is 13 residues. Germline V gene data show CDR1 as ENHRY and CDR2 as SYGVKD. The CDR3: CAIMGEGNQPQHF. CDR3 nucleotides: TGTGCCATCATGGGTGAGGGCAATCAGCCCCAGCATTTT.

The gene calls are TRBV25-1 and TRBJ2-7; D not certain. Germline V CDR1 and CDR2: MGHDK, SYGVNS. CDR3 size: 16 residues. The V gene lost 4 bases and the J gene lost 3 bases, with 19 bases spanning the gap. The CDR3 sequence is CASSVAGPKTYYEQYF. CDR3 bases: TGTGCCAGCAGTGTTGCCGGACCGAAGACGTACTACGAGCAGTACTTC.

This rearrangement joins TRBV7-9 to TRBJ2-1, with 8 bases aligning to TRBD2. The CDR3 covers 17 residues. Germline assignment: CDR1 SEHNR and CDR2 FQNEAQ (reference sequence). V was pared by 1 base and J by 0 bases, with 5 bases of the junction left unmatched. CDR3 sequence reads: CASSLGLAGSSYNEQFF. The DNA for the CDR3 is TGTGCCAGCAGCTTAGGTCTAGCGGGTTCCTCCTACAATGAGCAGTTCTTC.

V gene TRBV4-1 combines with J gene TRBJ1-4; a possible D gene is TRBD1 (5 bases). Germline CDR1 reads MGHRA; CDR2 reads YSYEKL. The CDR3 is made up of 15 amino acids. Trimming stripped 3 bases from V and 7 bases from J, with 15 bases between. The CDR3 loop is CASSQTRDGGEKLFF. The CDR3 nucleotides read TGCGCCAGCAGCCAGACGCGGGACGGAGGTGAAAAACTGTTTTTT.

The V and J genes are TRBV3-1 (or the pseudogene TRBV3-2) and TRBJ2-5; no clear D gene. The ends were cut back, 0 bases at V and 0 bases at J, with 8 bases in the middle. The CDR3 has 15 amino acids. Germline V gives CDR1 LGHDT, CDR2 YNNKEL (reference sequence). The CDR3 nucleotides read TGTGCCAGCAGCCAAGATCAAGGGCACCAAGAGACCCAGTACTTC. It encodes CASSQDQGHQETQYF.

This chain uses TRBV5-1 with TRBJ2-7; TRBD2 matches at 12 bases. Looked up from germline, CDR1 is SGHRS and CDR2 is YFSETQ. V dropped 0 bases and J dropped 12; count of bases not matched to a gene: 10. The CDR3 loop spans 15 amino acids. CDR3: CASSLDRTSGVVWYF. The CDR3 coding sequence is TGCGCCAGCAGCTTGGATAGGACTAGCGGGGTGGTATGGTACTTC.

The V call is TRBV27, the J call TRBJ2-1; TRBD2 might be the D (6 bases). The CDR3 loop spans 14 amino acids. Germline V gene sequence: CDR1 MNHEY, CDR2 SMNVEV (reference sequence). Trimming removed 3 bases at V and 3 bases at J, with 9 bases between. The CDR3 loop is CASSFRGYYNEQFF. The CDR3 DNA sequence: TGTGCCAGCAGTTTCCGGGGGTACTACAATGAGCAGTTCTTC.

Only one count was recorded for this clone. The CDR3 nucleotides read TGTGCCAGCAGCGTTTTTAGCTCAGGGGGGGAGACCCAGTACTTC. Translated: CASSVFSSGGETQYF. This rearrangement joins TRBV9 to TRBJ2-5, with D maybe TRBD1 (7 bases). Per germline, CDR1 SGDLS and CDR2 YYNGEE. The germline V and J ends were trimmed by 2 bases and 5 bases, with 16 bases remaining between them. This CDR3 is built from 15 residues.

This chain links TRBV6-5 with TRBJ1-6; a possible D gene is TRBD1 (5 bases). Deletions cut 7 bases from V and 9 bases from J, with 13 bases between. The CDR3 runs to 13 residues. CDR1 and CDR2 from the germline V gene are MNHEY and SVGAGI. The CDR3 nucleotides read TGTGCCAGCAATCGAGGGGTAGGTTCACCCCTCCACTTT. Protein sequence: CASNRGVGSPLHF.

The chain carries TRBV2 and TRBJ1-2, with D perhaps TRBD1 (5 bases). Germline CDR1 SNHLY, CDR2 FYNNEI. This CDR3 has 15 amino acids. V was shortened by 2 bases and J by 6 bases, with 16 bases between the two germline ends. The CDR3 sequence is CASSETRQTRDGYTF. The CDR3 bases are TGTGCCAGCAGTGAAACTCGACAGACACGGGATGGCTACACCTTC. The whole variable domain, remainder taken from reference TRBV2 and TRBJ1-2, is EPEVTQTPSHQVTQMGQEVILRCVPISNHLYFYWYRQILGQKVEFLVSFYNNEISEKSEIFDDQFSVERPDGSNFTLKIRSTKLEDSAMYFCASSETRQTRDGYTFGSGTRLTVV.

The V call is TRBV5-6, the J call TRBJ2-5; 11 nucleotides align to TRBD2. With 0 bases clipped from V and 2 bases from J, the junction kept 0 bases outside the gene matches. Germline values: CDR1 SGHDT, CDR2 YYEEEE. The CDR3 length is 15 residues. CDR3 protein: CASSLGLAGQETQYF. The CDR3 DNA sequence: TGTGCCAGCAGCTTGGGACTAGCGGGGCAAGAGACCCAGTACTTC.

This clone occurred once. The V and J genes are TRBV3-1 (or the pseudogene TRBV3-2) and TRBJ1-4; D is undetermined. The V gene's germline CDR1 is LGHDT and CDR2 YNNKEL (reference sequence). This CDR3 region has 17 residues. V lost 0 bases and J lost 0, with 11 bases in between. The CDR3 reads CASSQDWQVATNEKLFF. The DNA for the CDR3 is TGTGCCAGCAGCCAAGATTGGCAGGTGGCAACTAATGAAAAACTGTTTTTT.

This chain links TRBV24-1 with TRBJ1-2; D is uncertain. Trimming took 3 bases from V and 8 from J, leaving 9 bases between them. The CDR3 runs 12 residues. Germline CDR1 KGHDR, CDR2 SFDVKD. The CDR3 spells CATSDPVGGYTF. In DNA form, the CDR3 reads TGTGCCACCAGTGATCCGGTTGGCGGCTACACCTTC.

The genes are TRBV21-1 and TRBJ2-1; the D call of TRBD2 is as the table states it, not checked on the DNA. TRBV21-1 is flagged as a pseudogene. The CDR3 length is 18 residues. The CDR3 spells CASSKVGAAGEGYNEQFF. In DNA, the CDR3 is TGTGCCAGCAGCAAAGTAGGGGCGGCAGGGGAGGGCTACAATGAGCAGTTCTTC.

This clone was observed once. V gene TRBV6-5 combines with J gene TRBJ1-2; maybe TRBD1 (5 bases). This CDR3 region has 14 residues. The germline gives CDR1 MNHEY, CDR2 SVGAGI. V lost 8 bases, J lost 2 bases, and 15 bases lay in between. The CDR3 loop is CASGVREGNYGYTF. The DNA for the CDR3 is TGTGCCAGCGGGGTCAGGGAAGGAAACTATGGCTACACCTTC.

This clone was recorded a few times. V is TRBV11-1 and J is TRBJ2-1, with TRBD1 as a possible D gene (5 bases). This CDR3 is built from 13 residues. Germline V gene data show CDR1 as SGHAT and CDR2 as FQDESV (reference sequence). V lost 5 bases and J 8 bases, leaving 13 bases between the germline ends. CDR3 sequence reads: CASSIDSGDEQFF. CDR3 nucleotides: TGTGCCAGCAGCATCGACAGTGGGGATGAGCAGTTCTTC.

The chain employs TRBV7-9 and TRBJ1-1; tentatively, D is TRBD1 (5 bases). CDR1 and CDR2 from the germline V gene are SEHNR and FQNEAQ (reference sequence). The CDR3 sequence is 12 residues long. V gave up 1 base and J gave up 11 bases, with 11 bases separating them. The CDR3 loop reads CASSLGPWGAFF. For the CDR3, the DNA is TGTGCCAGCAGCTTAGGTCCTTGGGGGGCTTTCTTT.

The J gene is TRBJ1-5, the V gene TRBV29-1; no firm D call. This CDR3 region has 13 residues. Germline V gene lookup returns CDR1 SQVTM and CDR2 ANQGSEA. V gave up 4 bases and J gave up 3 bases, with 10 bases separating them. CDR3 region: CSVASAFNQPQHF. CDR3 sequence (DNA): TGCAGCGTTGCCTCAGCGTTCAATCAGCCCCAGCATTTT. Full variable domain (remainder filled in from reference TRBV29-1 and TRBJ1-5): SAVISQKPSRDICQRGTSLTIQCQVDSQVTMMFWYRQQPGQSLTLIATANQGSEATYESGFVIDKFPISRPNLTFSTLTVSNMSPEDSSIYLCSVASAFNQPQHFGDGTRLSIL.